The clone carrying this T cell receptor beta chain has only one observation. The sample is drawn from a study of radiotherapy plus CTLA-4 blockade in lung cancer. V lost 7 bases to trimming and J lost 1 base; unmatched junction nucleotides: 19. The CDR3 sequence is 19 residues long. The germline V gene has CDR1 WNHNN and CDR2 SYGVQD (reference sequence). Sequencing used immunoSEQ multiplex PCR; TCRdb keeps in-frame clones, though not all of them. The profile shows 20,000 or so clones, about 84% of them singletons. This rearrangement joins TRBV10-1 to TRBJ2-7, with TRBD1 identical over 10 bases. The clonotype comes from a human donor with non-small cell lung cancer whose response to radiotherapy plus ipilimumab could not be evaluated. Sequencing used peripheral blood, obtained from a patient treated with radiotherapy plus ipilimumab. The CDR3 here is CASTPAGTGDRVSSYEQYF. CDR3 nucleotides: TGCGCCAGCACCCCCGCCGGGACAGGGGATAGGGTAAGTTCCTACGAGCAGTACTTC.